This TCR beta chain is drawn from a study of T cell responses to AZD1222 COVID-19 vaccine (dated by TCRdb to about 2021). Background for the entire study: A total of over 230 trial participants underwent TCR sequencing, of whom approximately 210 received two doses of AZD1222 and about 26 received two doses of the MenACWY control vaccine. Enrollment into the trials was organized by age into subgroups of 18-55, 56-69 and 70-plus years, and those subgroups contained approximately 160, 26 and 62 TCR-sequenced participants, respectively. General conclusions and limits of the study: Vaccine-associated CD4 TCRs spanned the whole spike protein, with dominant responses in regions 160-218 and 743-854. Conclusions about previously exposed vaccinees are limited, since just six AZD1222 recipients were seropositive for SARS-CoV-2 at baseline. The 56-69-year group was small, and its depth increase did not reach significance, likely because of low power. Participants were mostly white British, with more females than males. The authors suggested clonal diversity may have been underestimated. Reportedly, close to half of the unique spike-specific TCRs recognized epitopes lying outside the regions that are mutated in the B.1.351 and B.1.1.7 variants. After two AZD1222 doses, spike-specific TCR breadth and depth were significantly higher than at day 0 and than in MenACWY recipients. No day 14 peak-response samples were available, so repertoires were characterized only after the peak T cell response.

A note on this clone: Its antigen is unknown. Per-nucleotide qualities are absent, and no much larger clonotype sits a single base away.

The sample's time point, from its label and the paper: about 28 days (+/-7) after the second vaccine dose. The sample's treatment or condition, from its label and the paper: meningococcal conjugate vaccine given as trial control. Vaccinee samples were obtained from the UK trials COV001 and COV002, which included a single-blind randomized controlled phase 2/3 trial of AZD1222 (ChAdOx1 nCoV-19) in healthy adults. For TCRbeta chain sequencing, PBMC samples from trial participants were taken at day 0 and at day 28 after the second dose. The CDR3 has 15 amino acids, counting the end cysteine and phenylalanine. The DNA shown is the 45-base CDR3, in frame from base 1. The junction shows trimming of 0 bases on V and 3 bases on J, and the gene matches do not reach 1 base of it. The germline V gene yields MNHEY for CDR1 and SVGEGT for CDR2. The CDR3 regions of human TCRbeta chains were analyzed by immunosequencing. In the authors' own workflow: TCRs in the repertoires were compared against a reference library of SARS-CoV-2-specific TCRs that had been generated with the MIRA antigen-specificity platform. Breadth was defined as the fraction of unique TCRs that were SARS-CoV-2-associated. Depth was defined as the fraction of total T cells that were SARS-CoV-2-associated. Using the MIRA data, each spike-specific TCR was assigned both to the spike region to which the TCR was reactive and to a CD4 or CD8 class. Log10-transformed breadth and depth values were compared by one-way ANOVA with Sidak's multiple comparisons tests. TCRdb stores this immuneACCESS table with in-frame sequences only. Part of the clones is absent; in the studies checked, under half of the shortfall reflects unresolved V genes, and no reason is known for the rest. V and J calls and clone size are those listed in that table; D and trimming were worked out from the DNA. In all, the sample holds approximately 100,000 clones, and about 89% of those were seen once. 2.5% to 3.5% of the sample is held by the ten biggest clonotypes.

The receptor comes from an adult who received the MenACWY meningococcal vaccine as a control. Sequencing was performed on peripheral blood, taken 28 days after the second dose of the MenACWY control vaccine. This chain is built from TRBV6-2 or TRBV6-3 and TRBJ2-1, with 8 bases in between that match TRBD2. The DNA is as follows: TGTGCCAGCAGTTACTCGCGGGGGGTCTACAATGAGCAGTTCTTC. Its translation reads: CASSYSRGVYNEQFF.